This T cell receptor beta chain was retrieved from a study of T cell responses to AZD1222 COVID-19 vaccine. General observations from the study: Clonal diversity was possibly underestimated; the donors were predominantly white British and more often female. Among vaccine-associated CD4 TCRs, coverage spanned spike, with dominance at 160-218 and 743-854. Recipients of AZD1222 seropositive at baseline numbered only 5 or 6.

On this clone itself: As yet, its antigen is unknown.

The table came from immunoSEQ multiplex PCR; TCRdb's copy has only in-frame clones and leaves some out. The sample lists hundreds of thousands of clones; 94% were seen once. The analysis combined second doses at about 4 or about 12 weeks. The clonotype was recovered from an adult who received the AZD1222 COVID-19 vaccine. The sequencing used peripheral blood, collected 28 days after the second AZD1222 dose.

As DNA, the CDR3 is TGTGCCAGTAAAGAGGGACCGGGCTCCTACGAGCAGTACTTC. This encodes CASKEGPGSYEQYF. The gene calls are TRBV19 and TRBJ2-7, with D perhaps assigned TRBD1 or TRBD2 (5 bases each). Per germline, CDR1 LNHDA and CDR2 SQIVND (reference sequence). The V and J ends lost 7 bases and 0 bases respectively, with 13 bases between them. The CDR3 has 14 amino acids.